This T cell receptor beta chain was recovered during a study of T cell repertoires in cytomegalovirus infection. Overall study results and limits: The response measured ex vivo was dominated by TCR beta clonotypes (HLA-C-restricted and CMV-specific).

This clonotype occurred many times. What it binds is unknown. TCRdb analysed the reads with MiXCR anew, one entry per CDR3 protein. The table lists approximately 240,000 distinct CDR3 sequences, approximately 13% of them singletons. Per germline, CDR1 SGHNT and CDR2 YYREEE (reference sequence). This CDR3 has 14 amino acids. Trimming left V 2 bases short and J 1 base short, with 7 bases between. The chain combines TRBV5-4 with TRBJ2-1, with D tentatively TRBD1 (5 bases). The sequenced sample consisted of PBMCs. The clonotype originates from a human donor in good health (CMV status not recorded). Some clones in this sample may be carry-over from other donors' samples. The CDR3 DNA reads TGTGCCAGCAGCTTAGCAGGGTCCTACAATGAGCAGTTCTTC. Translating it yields CASSLAGSYNEQFF.